This T cell receptor (beta chain) was recovered during a study of OX40 agonist ivuxolimab in advanced cancers. Study as a whole: Patients received ivuxolimab, an agonistic anti-OX40 (CD134) antibody. Hepatocellular carcinoma, melanoma, renal cell or head and neck cancer occurred in dose-escalation patients.

V was shortened by 7 bases and J by 6 bases, with 16 bases between the two germline ends. Germline V gene lookup returns CDR1 LNHDA and CDR2 SQIVND (reference sequence). CDR3 length: 14 residues. TCRdb keeps only in-frame clones here, not all; method: immunoSEQ multiplex PCR. The sample has about 78,000 clones; over 75% are singletons. With respect to this clone: Its cognate antigen is unknown.

The study sampled blood at baseline, cycle 4 day 1, and cycle 7 day 1. Notes on the study in general: On average, CD8+ T cells had more expanded clones than CD4+.

The chain joins TRBV19 to TRBJ1-5; D is perhaps TRBD1 (6 bases). The TCR comes from an adult with an advanced solid tumor such as melanoma, head and neck, liver or kidney cancer. The material sequenced was CD4+ or CD8+ T cells sorted from blood, taken in a trial of the OX40 agonist ivuxolimab. The CDR3 loop is CASNPTGTAQPQHF. The CDR3 bases are TGTGCCAGTAACCCAACAGGGACTGCTCAGCCCCAGCATTTT.